A selection of T cell receptor beta chains follows, all from one sample in a study of blood T cells in healthy people across ages. In TCRdb, the 5' RACE reads were re-called with MiXCR into one record per CDR3 protein. This sample has about 970,000 distinct CDR3 sequences; 45% to 60% occur once, and the top ten carry about 20%. What was sequenced was blood. The origin of the receptors is a woman between 55 and 75 years old in good health. Each CDR3 is given with its conserved first and last residue. Fields, in order: J gene, clone size, V gene, D gene, CDR3 protein, CDR3 DNA. D genes are given only for firm matches. A row's size may be missing; if present it is once, few, many or a size class.

>TRBJ2-7|NA|TRBV6-6|TRBD1
CASSAPGQGNYEQYF
TGTGCCAGCAGTGCACCGGGACAGGGGAATTACGAGCAGTACTTC
>TRBJ1-2|NA|TRBV30|NA
CAWSIAGWSSGYTF
TGTGCCTGGAGTATCGCCGGGTGGTCTTCTGGCTACACCTTC
>TRBJ2-1|NA|TRBV20-1|NA
CLGGSRRNEQFF
TGCCTAGGAGGGTCCCGGCGCAATGAGCAGTTCTTC
>TRBJ2-4|NA|TRBV11-2|NA
CASSLSGKNIQYF
TGTGCCAGCAGCCTATCGGGCAAAAACATTCAGTACTTC
>TRBJ2-1|NA|TRBV20-1|NA
CSANGGSYNEQFF
TGCAGTGCTAACGGGGGTTCCTACAATGAGCAGTTCTTC
>TRBJ2-3|once|TRBV21-1|NA
CASSVPSCGAEGNPDTQYF
TGTGCCAGCAGCGTCCCTTCTTGCGGGGCCGAGGGGAACCCAGATACGCAGTATTTT
>TRBJ2-1|NA|TRBV6-2/TRBV6-3|TRBD2
CASRLAGGLSEQFF
TGTGCCAGCAGACTAGCGGGAGGGCTGAGTGAGCAGTTCTTC
>TRBJ1-5|few|TRBV2|NA
CASSEHSARPQHF
TGTGCCAGCAGCGAGCACAGCGCGCGGCCCCAGCATTTT
>TRBJ2-5|few|TRBV10-3|NA
CAIGAGEEETQYF
TGTGCCATCGGTGCAGGGGAGGAAGAGACCCAGTACTTC
>TRBJ1-2|few|TRBV6-2/TRBV6-3|NA
CASSERVVYGYTF
TGTGCCAGCAGCGAACGGGTCGTCTATGGCTACACCTTC
>TRBJ2-5|NA|TRBV7-9|NA
CASSPGWGAETQYF
TGTGCCAGCAGCCCTGGGTGGGGAGCAGAGACCCAGTACTTC
>TRBJ2-3|many|TRBV12-3/TRBV12-4|NA
CASSRRGGALRRTDTQYF
TGTGCCAGCAGCCGAAGGGGCGGTGCACTAAGACGCACAGATACGCAGTATTTT
>TRBJ1-2|few|TRBV5-6|NA
CASSLSGGYTF
TGTGCCAGCAGCTTAAGCGGGGGCTACACCTTC
>TRBJ2-7|NA|TRBV15|TRBD2
CATSKVGTSGSYEQYF
TGTGCCACCAGCAAGGTTGGGACTAGCGGTTCCTACGAGCAGTACTTC
>TRBJ2-7|NA|TRBV29-1|NA
CSARRGGFYERYF
TGCAGCGCCCGAAGGGGGGGGTTCTACGAGCGGTACTTC
>TRBJ2-1|NA|TRBV6-2/TRBV6-3|NA
CASRDLGTWGRIRYNEQFF
TGTGCCAGCAGAGATTTGGGGACATGGGGGAGAATTAGGTACAATGAGCAGTTCTTC
>TRBJ1-2|few|TRBV25-1|TRBD1
CASSVDRDYGYTF
TGTGCCAGCAGTGTCGACAGGGACTATGGCTACACCTTC
>TRBJ2-5|few|TRBV4-3|TRBD2
CASSQEASGRLVTQYF
TGCGCCAGCAGCCAAGAGGCTAGCGGGAGATTGGTGACCCAGTACTTC
>TRBJ1-6|few|TRBV28|NA
CASSFEQDGSPLHF
TGTGCCAGCAGTTTTGAGCAGGATGGGTCACCCCTCCACTTT
>TRBJ2-7|few|TRBV12-3/TRBV12-4|TRBD1
CASSWTGGGEQYF
TGTGCCAGCAGCTGGACAGGGGGAGGCGAGCAGTACTTC
>TRBJ2-1|NA|TRBV28|NA
CASTPRAIGGEQFF
TGTGCCAGCACCCCTCGAGCGATTGGGGGTGAGCAGTTCTTC
>TRBJ2-1|NA|TRBV6-1|NA
CASRRTGPYNEQFF
TGTGCCAGCAGAAGGACTGGGCCTTACAATGAGCAGTTCTTC
>TRBJ2-1|few|TRBV6-2/TRBV6-3|NA
CASSTKYNEQFF
TGTGCCAGCAGTACCAAATACAATGAGCAGTTCTTC
>TRBJ2-7|NA|TRBV3-1|TRBD2
CASSRVAGPYEQYF
TGTGCCAGCAGCCGGGTAGCGGGTCCTTACGAGCAGTACTTC
>TRBJ1-2|NA|TRBV7-3|NA
CASSSDNMYGYTF
TGTGCCAGCAGCTCAGACAATATGTATGGCTACACCTTC
>TRBJ1-2|few|TRBV6-1|TRBD1
CASSVGGGGYGYTF
TGTGCCAGCAGTGTAGGAGGGGGCGGTTATGGCTACACCTTC
>TRBJ2-1|NA|TRBV2|NA
CASVLVVSYNEQFF
TGTGCCAGCGTCTTGGTCGTTTCATACAATGAGCAGTTCTTC
>TRBJ2-3|NA|TRBV27|NA
CASSFTRADTQYF
TGTGCCAGCAGTTTTACTAGGGCGGATACGCAGTATTTT
>TRBJ2-5|NA|TRBV20-1|TRBD2
CSASSLAGETQYF
TGCAGTGCTAGTAGTCTAGCGGGGGAGACCCAGTACTTC
>TRBJ1-5|few|TRBV6-5|NA
CASSYSGNSNQPQHF
TGTGCCAGCAGTTACTCGGGAAATAGCAATCAGCCCCAGCATTTT
>TRBJ2-7|few|TRBV7-2|TRBD2
CASSRRTSGRAEQYF
TGTGCCAGCAGCAGACGGACTAGCGGGAGAGCCGAGCAGTACTTC
>TRBJ2-4|NA|TRBV12-3/TRBV12-4|TRBD1
CASSFRQGNIQYF
TGTGCCAGCAGTTTTAGACAGGGGAACATTCAGTACTTC
>TRBJ2-1|few|TRBV29-1|NA
CSAPRGDTTYNEQFF
TGCAGCGCCCCCCGGGGGGACACAACCTACAATGAGCAGTTCTTC
>TRBJ2-7|NA|TRBV20-1|NA
CSAPASGTTYEQYF
TGCAGTGCACCAGCATCAGGGACCACCTACGAGCAGTACTTC
>TRBJ2-3|NA|TRBV2|TRBD2
CASSGGFLAGGTDTQYF
TGTGCCAGCAGTGGCGGCTTTCTAGCGGGAGGCACAGATACGCAGTATTTT
>TRBJ2-7|NA|TRBV27|TRBD1
CASSLGTGGFYEQYF
TGTGCCAGCAGTTTAGGGACAGGGGGCTTCTACGAGCAGTACTTC
>TRBJ2-2|NA|TRBV3-1|NA
CASSPGMSGELFF
TGTGCCAGCAGCCCAGGGATGTCTGGGGAGCTGTTTTTT